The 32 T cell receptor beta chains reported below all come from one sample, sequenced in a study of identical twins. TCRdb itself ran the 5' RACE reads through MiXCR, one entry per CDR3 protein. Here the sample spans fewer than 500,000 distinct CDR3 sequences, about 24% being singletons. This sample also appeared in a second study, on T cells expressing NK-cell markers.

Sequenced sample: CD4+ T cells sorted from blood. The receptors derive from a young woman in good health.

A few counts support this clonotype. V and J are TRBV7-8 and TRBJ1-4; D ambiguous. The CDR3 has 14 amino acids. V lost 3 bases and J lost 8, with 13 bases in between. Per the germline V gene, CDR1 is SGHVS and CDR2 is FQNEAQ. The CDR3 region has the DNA TGTGCCAGCAGCTTTGCTCGGGAAGGGGAAAAACTGTTTTTT. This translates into CASSFAREGEKLFF.

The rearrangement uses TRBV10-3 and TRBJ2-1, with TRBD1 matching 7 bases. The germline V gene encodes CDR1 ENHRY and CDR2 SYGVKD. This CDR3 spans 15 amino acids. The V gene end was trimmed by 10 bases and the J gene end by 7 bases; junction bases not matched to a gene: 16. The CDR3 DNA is TGTGCCACCAAGACTTTACAGGGGAAATGGAATGAGCAGTTCTTC. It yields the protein CATKTLQGKWNEQFF.

The DNA for the CDR3 is TGTGCCTGGAGTGAGCAGGGCTATGGCTACACCTTC. Translated, it gives CAWSEQGYGYTF. The gene calls are TRBV30 and TRBJ1-2, with D possibly TRBD1 on 5 matching bases. The CDR3 runs to 12 residues. Germline-derived CDR1 and CDR2 are GTSNPN and SVGIG (reference sequence). Between the trimmed V and J ends, which lost 1 base and 4 bases, there was a span of 7 bases.

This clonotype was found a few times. The CDR3 region is CASSLQQGPQYF. CDR3 DNA sequence: TGCGCCAGCAGCTTACAGCAGGGACCCCAGTACTTC. The rearrangement uses TRBV5-1 and TRBJ2-5; tentatively, D is TRBD1 or TRBD2 (5 bases each). Looked up from germline, CDR1 is SGHRS and CDR2 is YFSETQ. Between the trimmed V and J ends, which lost 2 bases and 9 bases, there was a span of 11 bases. The CDR3 runs to 12 residues.

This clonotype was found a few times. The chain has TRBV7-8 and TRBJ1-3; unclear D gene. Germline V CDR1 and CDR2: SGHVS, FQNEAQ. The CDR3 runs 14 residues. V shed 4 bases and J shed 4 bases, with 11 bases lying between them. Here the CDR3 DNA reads TGTGCCAGCAGCTCCCAGATCAAGGGAAACACCATATATTTT. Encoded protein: CASSSQIKGNTIYF.

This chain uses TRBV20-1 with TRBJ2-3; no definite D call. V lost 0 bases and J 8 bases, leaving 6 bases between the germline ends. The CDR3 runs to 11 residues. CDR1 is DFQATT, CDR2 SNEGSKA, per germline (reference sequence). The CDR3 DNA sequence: TGCAGTGCTAGAGAAGCGACTACGCAGTATTTT. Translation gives CSAREATTQYF.

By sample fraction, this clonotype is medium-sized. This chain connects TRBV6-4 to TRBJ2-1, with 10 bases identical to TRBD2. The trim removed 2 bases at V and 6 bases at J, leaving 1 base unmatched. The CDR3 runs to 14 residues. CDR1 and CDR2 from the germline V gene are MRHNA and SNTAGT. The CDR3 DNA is TGTGCCAGCAGTGACAGCGGGGGGGCCAATGAGCAGTTCTTC. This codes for CASSDSGGANEQFF.

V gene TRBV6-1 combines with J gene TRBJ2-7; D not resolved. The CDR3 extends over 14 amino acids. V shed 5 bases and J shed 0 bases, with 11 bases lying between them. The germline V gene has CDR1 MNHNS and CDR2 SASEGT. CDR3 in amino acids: CASSKEVLSYEQYF. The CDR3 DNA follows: TGTGCCAGCAGTAAAGAAGTCCTCTCCTACGAGCAGTACTTC.

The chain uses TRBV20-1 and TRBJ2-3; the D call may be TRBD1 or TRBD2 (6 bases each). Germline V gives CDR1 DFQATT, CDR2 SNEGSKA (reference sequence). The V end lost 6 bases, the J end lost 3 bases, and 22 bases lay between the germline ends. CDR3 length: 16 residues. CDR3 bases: TGCAGTGCAGTCAAGCCATCGGGGGCGGGGACAGATACGCAGTATTTT. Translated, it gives CSAVKPSGAGTDTQYF.

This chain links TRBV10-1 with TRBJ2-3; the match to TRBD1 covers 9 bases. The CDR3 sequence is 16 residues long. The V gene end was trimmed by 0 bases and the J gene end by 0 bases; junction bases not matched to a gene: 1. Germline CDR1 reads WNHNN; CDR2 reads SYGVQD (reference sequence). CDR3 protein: CASSESGQGSTDTQYF. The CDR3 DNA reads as TGCGCCAGCAGTGAGTCGGGACAGGGAAGCACAGATACGCAGTATTTT.

CDR3 residues: CASSLVGPDTQYF. The CDR3 DNA follows: TGTGCCAGCAGCTTGGTCGGGCCAGATACGCAGTATTTT. The chain has TRBV7-2 and TRBJ2-3; D gene unclear. The CDR3 covers 13 residues. Between the trimmed V and J ends, which lost 3 bases and 4 bases, there was a span of 8 bases. CDR1 is SGHTA, CDR2 FQGNSA, per germline.

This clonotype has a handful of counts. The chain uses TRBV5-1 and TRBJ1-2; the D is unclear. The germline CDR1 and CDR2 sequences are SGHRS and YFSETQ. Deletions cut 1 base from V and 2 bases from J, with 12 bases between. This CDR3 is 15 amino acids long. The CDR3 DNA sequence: TGCGCCAGCAGCTTGATGGGCGATCTCAACTATGGCTACACCTTC. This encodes CASSLMGDLNYGYTF.

The CDR3 bases are TGTGCCAGCAGCTTACCCGGGGGTACCTACGAGCAGTACTTC. The encoded protein is CASSLPGGTYEQYF. The chain recombines TRBV12-3 or TRBV12-4 with TRBJ2-7; possibly TRBD2 for D (6 bases). This CDR3 is built from 14 residues. Trimming took off 6 bases at V and 2 bases at J, with 14 bases between the two ends.

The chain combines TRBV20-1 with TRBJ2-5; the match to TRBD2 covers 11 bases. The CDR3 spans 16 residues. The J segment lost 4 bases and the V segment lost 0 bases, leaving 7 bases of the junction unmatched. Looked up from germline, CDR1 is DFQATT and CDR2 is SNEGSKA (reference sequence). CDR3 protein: CSARDDLAGGRETQYF. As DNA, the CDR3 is TGCAGTGCTAGAGACGATCTAGCGGGGGGCCGAGAGACCCAGTACTTC.

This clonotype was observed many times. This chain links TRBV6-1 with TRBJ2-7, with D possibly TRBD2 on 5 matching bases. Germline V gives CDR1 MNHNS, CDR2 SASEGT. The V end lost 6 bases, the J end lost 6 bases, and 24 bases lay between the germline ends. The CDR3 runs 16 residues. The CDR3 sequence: CASSGQFRRSMTEQYF. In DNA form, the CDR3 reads TGTGCCAGCAGCGGCCAATTCAGGAGGTCGATGACCGAGCAGTACTTC.

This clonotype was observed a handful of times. DNA of the CDR3: TGTGCCAGCAGCCCGAAGCCGGGCCCCTGGGGGGAGACCCAGTACTTC. This sequence encodes CASSPKPGPWGETQYF. V is TRBV7-2 and J is TRBJ2-5; perhaps D is TRBD1 or TRBD2 (5 bases each). From germline, CDR1 is SGHTA and CDR2 FQGNSA. V lost 5 bases and J lost 5, with 21 bases in between. CDR3 length equals 16 residues.

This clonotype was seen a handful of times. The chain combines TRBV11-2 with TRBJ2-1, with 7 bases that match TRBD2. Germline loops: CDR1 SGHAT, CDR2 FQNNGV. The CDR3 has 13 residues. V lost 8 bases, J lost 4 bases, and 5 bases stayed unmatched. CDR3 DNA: TGTGCCAGCCTGCTCGGGGGGTACAATGAGCAGTTCTTC. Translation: CASLLGGYNEQFF.

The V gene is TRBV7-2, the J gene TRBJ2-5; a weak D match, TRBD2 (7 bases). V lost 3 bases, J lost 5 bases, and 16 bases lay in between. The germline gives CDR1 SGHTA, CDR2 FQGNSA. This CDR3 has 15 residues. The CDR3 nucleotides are TGTGCCAGCAGCTTGGATCTTCGGGGGGCGGAGACCCAGTACTTC. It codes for CASSLDLRGAETQYF.

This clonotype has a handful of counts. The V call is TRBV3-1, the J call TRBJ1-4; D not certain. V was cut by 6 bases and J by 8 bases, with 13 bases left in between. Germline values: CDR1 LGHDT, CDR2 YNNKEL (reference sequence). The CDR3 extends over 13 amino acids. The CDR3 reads CASSPWTGEKLFF. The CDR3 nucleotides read TGTGCCAGCAGTCCTTGGACCGGAGAAAAACTGTTTTTT. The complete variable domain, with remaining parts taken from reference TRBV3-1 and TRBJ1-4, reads DTAVSQTPKYLVTQMGNDKSIKCEQNLGHDTMYWYKQDSKKFLKIMFSYNNKELIINETVPNRFSPKSPDKAHLNLHINSLELGDSAVYFCASSPWTGEKLFFGSGTQLSVL.

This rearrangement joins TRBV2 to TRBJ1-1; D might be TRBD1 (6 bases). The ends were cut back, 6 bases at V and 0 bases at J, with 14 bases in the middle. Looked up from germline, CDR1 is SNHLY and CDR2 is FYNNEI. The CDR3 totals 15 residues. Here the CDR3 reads CASRATGALNTEAFF. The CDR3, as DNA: TGTGCCAGCAGGGCGACAGGAGCTTTGAACACTGAAGCTTTCTTT.

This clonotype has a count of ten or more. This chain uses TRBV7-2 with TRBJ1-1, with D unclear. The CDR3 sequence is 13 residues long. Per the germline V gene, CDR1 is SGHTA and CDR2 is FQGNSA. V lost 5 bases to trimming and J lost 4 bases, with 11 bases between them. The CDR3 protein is CASSIPGSTEAFF. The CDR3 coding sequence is TGTGCCAGCAGCATACCAGGATCCACTGAAGCTTTCTTT.

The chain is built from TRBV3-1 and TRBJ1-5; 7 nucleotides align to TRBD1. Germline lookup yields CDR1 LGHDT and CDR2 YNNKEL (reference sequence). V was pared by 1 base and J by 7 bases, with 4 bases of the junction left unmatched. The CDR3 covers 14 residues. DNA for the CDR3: TGTGCCAGCAGCCAAGGGCAGGGGGGACAGCCCCAGCATTTT. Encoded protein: CASSQGQGGQPQHF. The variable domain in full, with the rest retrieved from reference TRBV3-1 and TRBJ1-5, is DTAVSQTPKYLVTQMGNDKSIKCEQNLGHDTMYWYKQDSKKFLKIMFSYNNKELIINETVPNRFSPKSPDKAHLNLHINSLELGDSAVYFCASSQGQGGQPQHFGDGTRLSIL.

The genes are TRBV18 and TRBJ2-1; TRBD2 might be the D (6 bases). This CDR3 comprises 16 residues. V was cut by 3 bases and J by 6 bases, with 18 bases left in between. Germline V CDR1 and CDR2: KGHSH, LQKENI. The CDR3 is CASSPWSGVPTNEQFF. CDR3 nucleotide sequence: TGTGCCAGCTCACCGTGGTCGGGAGTCCCCACCAATGAGCAGTTCTTC.

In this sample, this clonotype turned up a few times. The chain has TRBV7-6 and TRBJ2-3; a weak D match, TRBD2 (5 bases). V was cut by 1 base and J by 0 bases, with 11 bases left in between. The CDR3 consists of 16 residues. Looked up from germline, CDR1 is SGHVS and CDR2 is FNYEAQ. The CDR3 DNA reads TGTGCCAGCAGCTTAGGAGGGCGTCTAAGCACAGATACGCAGTATTTT. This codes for CASSLGGRLSTDTQYF.

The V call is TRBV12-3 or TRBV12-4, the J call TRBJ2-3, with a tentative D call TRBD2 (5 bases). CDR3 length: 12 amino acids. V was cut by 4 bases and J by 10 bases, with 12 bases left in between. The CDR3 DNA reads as TGTGCCAGCAGTTATGGACTGATCGCGCAGTATTTT. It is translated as CASSYGLIAQYF.

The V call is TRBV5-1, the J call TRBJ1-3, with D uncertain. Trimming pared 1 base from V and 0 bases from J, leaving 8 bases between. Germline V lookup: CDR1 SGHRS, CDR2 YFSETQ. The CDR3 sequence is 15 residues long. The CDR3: CASSLKPNSGNTIYF. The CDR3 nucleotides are TGCGCCAGCAGCTTGAAACCGAACTCTGGAAACACCATATATTTT. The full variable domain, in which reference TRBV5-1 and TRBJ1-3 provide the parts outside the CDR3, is KAGVTQTPRYLIKTRGQQVTLSCSPISGHRSVSWYQQTPGQGLQFLFEYFSETQRNKGNFPGRFSGRQFSNSRSEMNVSTLELGDSALYLCASSLKPNSGNTIYFGEGSWLTVV.

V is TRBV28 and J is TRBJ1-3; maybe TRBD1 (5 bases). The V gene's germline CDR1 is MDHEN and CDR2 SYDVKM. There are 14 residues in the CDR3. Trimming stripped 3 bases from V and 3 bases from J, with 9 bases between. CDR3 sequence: CASSFRRVGNTIYF. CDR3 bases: TGTGCCAGCAGTTTCCGCAGGGTTGGAAACACCATATATTTT.

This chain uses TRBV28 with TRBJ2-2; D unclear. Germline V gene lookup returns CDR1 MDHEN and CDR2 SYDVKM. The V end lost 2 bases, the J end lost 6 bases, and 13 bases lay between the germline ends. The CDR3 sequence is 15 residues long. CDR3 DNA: TGTGCCAGCAGTTTAACCGGGTGTGGATCCGGGGAGCTGTTTTTT. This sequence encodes CASSLTGCGSGELFF.

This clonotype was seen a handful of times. CDR3 in amino acids: CASQGISPLHF. CDR3 nucleotide sequence: TGTGCCAGCCAGGGGATTTCACCCCTCCACTTT. This chain connects TRBV6-6 to TRBJ1-6; weak D call: TRBD1 (6 bases). V was pared by 8 bases and J by 9 bases, with 8 bases between. The CDR3 consists of 11 residues. Germline CDR1 reads MNHNY; CDR2 reads SVGAGI (reference sequence).

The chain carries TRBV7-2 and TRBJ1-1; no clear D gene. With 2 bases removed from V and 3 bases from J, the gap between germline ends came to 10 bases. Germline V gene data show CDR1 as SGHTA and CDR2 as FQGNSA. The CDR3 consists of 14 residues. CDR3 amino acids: CASSLSVRYTEAFF. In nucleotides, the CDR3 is TGTGCCAGCAGCTTAAGCGTAAGGTACACTGAAGCTTTCTTT.

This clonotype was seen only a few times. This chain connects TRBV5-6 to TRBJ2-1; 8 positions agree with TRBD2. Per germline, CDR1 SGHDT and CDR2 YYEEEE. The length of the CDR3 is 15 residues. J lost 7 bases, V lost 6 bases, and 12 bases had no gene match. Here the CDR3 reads CASKRLAGRENEQFF. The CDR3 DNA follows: TGTGCCAGCAAACGTTTAGCGGGAAGAGAGAATGAGCAGTTCTTC.

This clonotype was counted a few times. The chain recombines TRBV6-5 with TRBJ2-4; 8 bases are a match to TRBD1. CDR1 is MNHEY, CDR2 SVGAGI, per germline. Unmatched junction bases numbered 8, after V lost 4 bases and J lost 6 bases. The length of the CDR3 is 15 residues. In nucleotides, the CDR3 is TGTGCCAGCAGTTTGAGACAGGGGAAAGGAAACATTCAGTACTTC. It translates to CASSLRQGKGNIQYF.